The table lists the clone carrying this TCR beta chain with a count of one. The data belong to a study of blood T cell repertoires in COVID-19. Across the study: Acute-phase and convalescent COVID-19 samples originated in the United States, Italy and Spain. T cells, B-cell-depleted T cells, or PBMCs provided the cDNA or gDNA that served as material.

Looked up from germline, CDR1 is MNHEY and CDR2 is SMNVEV (reference sequence). The CDR3 is 16 amino acids. With 3 bases clipped from V and 1 base from J, the junction kept 3 bases outside the gene matches. Per the original methods: For nucleated cells, counts were estimated from reference gene primer amplification. Profiled with immunoSEQ multiplex PCR; TCRdb holds only in-frame clones, not every one. That table is the source of V, J and clone size, and D and trimming were worked out from the DNA. The sample comprises around 160,000 clones, 65% to 85% of which are singletons, and approximately 12% rests with the top ten.

The V call is TRBV27, the J call TRBJ2-4; 10 nucleotides agree with TRBD1. This TCR derives from a man aged 55 to 70 with active or convalescent COVID-19. The sequencing input was peripheral blood. The CDR3 sequence is CASSLWGQGAKNIQYF. The CDR3 DNA is TGTGCCAGCAGTTTGTGGGGACAGGGGGCCAAAAACATTCAGTACTTC.